This T cell receptor (beta chain) stems from a study of cytomegalovirus exposure and HLA in healthy donors. Study context: Of 300 to 500 genotyped donors, roughly 86% clustered with self-reported Caucasian donors.

The CDR3 is made up of 14 amino acids. The germline V and J ends were trimmed by 2 bases and 3 bases, with 11 bases remaining between them. Per germline, CDR1 KGHSH and CDR2 LQKENI. This clone showed up just a few times. Its antigen is not known. Primers included in the PCR were 60 Vbeta and 13 Jbeta primers. Sequencing was performed with immunoSEQ multiplex PCR; in TCRdb, only in-frame clones are kept and a portion is missing. The sample has around 97,000 clones; 76% are singletons. Overall study findings and caveats: More clonal expansion characterized HLA-associated TCR beta chains than equally common others in a later analysis. As was reported, the HLA-A and HLA-B alleles of most subjects were accurately predicted from TCR beta sequences. Researchers catalogued under 200 TCR beta chains as cytomegalovirus-associated.

The sample taken for sequencing was PBMCs. The clonotype originates from a woman aged 18-29 years in good health and CMV-seropositive. V and J are TRBV18 and TRBJ2-7; no definite D call. The CDR3 loop is CASSPNHILYEQYF. The CDR3 DNA sequence: TGTGCCAGCTCACCAAACCATATACTCTACGAGCAGTACTTC.